Presented here are 21 T cell receptor beta chains from one specimen sequenced in a study of response to subunit inactivated influenza vaccine. TCRdb redid the calling of the RT-PCR reads with MiXCR, one entry per CDR3 protein. This table holds fewer than 650,000 distinct CDR3 sequences, 13% found once. The source material was PBMCs from blood, sampled around seven weeks after vaccination. The receptors come from a man aged 50 to 59 who received an inactivated influenza vaccine.

This clonotype was found many times. The chain has TRBV20-1 and TRBJ2-7; possibly TRBD2 for D (5 bases). V lost 2 bases, J lost 2 bases, and 13 bases lay in between. The CDR3 totals 14 residues. CDR1 DFQATT and CDR2 SNEGSKA come from the germline V gene (reference sequence). The CDR3 loop is CSARSGFLTYEQYF. DNA of the CDR3: TGCAGTGCTAGAAGCGGTTTCCTAACCTACGAGCAGTACTTC.

The CDR3 protein is CASSLGAENNEQFF. The DNA for the CDR3 is TGTGCCAGCAGCTTAGGAGCAGAAAACAATGAGCAGTTCTTC. The V and J genes are TRBV11-2 and TRBJ2-1; D not resolved. With 1 base removed from V and 5 bases from J, the gap between germline ends came to 9 bases. Germline CDR1 reads SGHAT; CDR2 reads FQNNGV. CDR3 size: 14 residues.

This clonotype occurred many times. This sequence joins TRBV29-1 and TRBJ1-1; D remains ambiguous. The CDR3 is made up of 16 amino acids. Germline CDR1 is SQVTM and CDR2 is ANQGSEA. The germline V and J ends were trimmed by 4 bases and 7 bases, with 25 bases remaining between them. The CDR3 loop reads CSVGTTDGFKGVEAFF. In nucleotides, the CDR3 is TGCAGCGTTGGAACAACGGACGGATTTAAAGGTGTTGAAGCTTTCTTT. Filled out from reference TRBV29-1 and TRBJ1-1, the complete variable domain reads SAVISQKPSRDICQRGTSLTIQCQVDSQVTMMFWYRQQPGQSLTLIATANQGSEATYESGFVIDKFPISRPNLTFSTLTVSNMSPEDSSIYLCSVGTTDGFKGVEAFFGQGTRLTVV.

This clonotype was detected a few times. The rearrangement joins TRBV7-2 to TRBJ2-1; 10 bases are a match to TRBD2. Germline V gene lookup returns CDR1 SGHTA and CDR2 FQGNSA. The CDR3 sequence is 15 residues long. V was clipped by 5 bases and J by 3 bases; unmatched bases: 4. Here the CDR3 reads CASSVSGGGYNEQFF. The CDR3 DNA reads as TGTGCCAGCAGCGTCAGCGGGGGGGGCTACAATGAGCAGTTCTTC.

This clonotype was counted only a few times. CDR3 coding DNA: TGTGCCAGCAGTGAAAGGAGGGTCGGCTACACCTTC. Its translation is CASSERRVGYTF. V and J are TRBV6-1 and TRBJ1-2; D gene uncertain. The ends were cut back, 2 bases at V and 8 bases at J, with 9 bases in the middle. The CDR3 runs to 12 residues. CDR1 is MNHNS and CDR2 is SASEGT in the germline V gene.

This clonotype occurred a few times. This chain connects TRBV7-9 to TRBJ2-7; 8 nucleotides line up with TRBD2. The CDR3 contains 17 residues. V lost 3 bases to trimming and J lost 6 bases; unmatched junction nucleotides: 16. Germline assignment: CDR1 SEHNR and CDR2 FQNEAQ (reference sequence). CDR3: CASSFTTGGDPLSEQYF. The CDR3, as DNA: TGTGCCAGCAGCTTCACCACGGGGGGGGACCCTCTCTCCGAGCAGTACTTC.

The J gene is TRBJ2-3, the V gene TRBV5-1; tentatively, D is TRBD1 (6 bases). The CDR3 consists of 14 residues. Per germline, CDR1 SGHRS and CDR2 YFSETQ. Trimming shortened V by 4 bases and J by 1 base, and 10 bases separated the two germline ends. In nucleotides, the CDR3 is TGCGCCAGCAGCCAGAGACAGGGCACAGATACGCAGTATTTT. This gives the protein CASSQRQGTDTQYF. Full variable domain (outside the CDR3, taken from reference TRBV5-1 and TRBJ2-3): KAGVTQTPRYLIKTRGQQVTLSCSPISGHRSVSWYQQTPGQGLQFLFEYFSETQRNKGNFPGRFSGRQFSNSRSEMNVSTLELGDSALYLCASSQRQGTDTQYFGPGTRLTVL.

In this sample, this clonotype turned up a few times. The rearrangement joins TRBV4-3 to TRBJ2-2; D unclear. CDR1 and CDR2 from the germline V gene are LGHNA and YSLEER. The V gene lost 8 bases and the J gene lost 6 bases, with 22 bases spanning the gap. The CDR3 is made up of 16 amino acids. The CDR3 spells CASRSMAQAKAGELFF. CDR3 sequence (DNA): TGCGCCAGCCGATCTATGGCCCAGGCTAAGGCCGGGGAGCTGTTTTTT.

CDR3 nucleotide sequence: TGTGCCAGCAGCGTGGGGACAACCCAAGAGACCCAGTACTTC. It is translated as CASSVGTTQETQYF. The chain recombines TRBV9 with TRBJ2-5; possible D gene TRBD1, 6 bases. The germline CDR1 and CDR2 sequences are SGDLS and YYNGEE. V was trimmed by 2 bases and J by 1 base, leaving 9 bases between them. The CDR3 extends over 14 amino acids.

This clonotype was counted many times. The chain links TRBV28 to TRBJ1-3, with D perhaps TRBD1 (5 bases). V was shortened by 7 bases and J by 4 bases, with 14 bases between the two germline ends. The CDR3 has 14 amino acids. Germline values: CDR1 MDHEN, CDR2 SYDVKM. CDR3 amino acids: CASNQGSAGNTIYF. CDR3 nucleotide sequence: TGTGCCAGCAACCAGGGCTCCGCGGGAAACACCATATATTTT. The whole variable domain, filled in from reference TRBV28 and TRBJ1-3, reads DVKVTQSSRYLVKRTGEKVFLECVQDMDHENMFWYRQDPGLGLRLIYFSYDVKMKEKGDIPEGYSVSREKKERFSLILESASTNQTSMYLCASNQGSAGNTIYFGEGSWLTVV.

This clonotype was seen repeatedly, ten times or more. V gene TRBV4-3 combines with J gene TRBJ2-5, with a weak D call TRBD2 (5 bases). This CDR3 contains 15 residues. V was shortened by 5 bases and J by 4 bases, with 17 bases between the two germline ends. CDR1 and CDR2 (germline): LGHNA, YSLEER. The CDR3 DNA follows: TGCGCCAGCAGCAAGTTTATGGGGAGCTCAGAGACCCAGTACTTC. Residues: CASSKFMGSSETQYF.

This clonotype has at least ten counts. The rearrangement joins TRBV20-1 to TRBJ2-2, with D possibly matching TRBD2 (5 bases). This CDR3 spans 15 amino acids. With 5 bases removed from V and 0 bases from J, the gap between germline ends came to 13 bases. Germline V gives CDR1 DFQATT, CDR2 SNEGSKA (reference sequence). The CDR3 reads CSARPRETNTGELFF. In DNA form, the CDR3 reads TGCAGTGCTCGCCCACGGGAAACGAACACCGGGGAGCTGTTTTTT.

This clonotype was picked up a small number of times. The chain has TRBV20-1 and TRBJ1-2; D may be TRBD1 (5 bases). From germline, CDR1 is DFQATT and CDR2 SNEGSKA (reference sequence). This CDR3 is built from 12 residues. The V end was cut by 8 bases, the J end by 4 bases, with 14 bases between. CDR3 protein: CSTRALSYGYTF. The CDR3 nucleotides read TGCAGTACCAGGGCTTTATCCTATGGCTACACCTTC.

The rearrangement links TRBV20-1 to TRBJ1-2; the match to TRBD1 covers 9 bases. Germline lookup yields CDR1 DFQATT and CDR2 SNEGSKA (reference sequence). The CDR3 consists of 15 residues. Trimming cost V 5 bases and J 7 bases; bases outside gene matches: 14. The CDR3 reads CSAPLLMGQGSGYTF. The CDR3 DNA reads TGCAGTGCTCCCCTTTTGATGGGACAGGGTTCTGGCTACACCTTC.

The chain links TRBV4-1 to TRBJ2-1; D is possibly TRBD1 or TRBD2 (5 bases each). Germline V gene data show CDR1 as MGHRA and CDR2 as YSYEKL. This CDR3 contains 15 residues. V was shortened by 8 bases and J by 2 bases, with 16 bases between the two germline ends. CDR3 DNA: TGCGCCAGCCCCAAGGGGACCTCCGCCTACAATGAGCAGTTCTTC. Protein product: CASPKGTSAYNEQFF.

This sequence joins TRBV20-1 and TRBJ2-5, with D possibly matching TRBD1 (6 bases). V lost 3 bases to trimming and J lost 5 bases, with 16 bases between them. The CDR3 runs 14 residues. Germline-derived CDR1 and CDR2 are DFQATT and SNEGSKA (reference sequence). The CDR3 DNA reads as TGCAGTGCTAGTCCCAGGGGTCGAAGGGAGACCCAGTACTTC. Translated: CSASPRGRRETQYF.

V usage is TRBV6-5 and J usage is TRBJ1-2; D possibly corresponds to TRBD1 (5 bases). Germline V lookup: CDR1 MNHEY, CDR2 SVGAGI. V shed 0 bases and J shed 4 bases, with 15 bases lying between them. The CDR3 is made up of 16 amino acids. The DNA for the CDR3 is TGTGCCAGCAGTTACTCATTACAGGAGCCTATCTATGGCTACACCTTC. This sequence encodes CASSYSLQEPIYGYTF.

About this clonotype itself: A much larger clonotype is one base distant, so this may be a read error. This likely comes from a read error, as the CDR3 has no conserved phenylalanine or tryptophan at its end. The chain uses TRBV24-1 and TRBJ2-3, with 13 bases identical to TRBD2. CDR3 length equals 17 residues. Looked up from germline, CDR1 is KGHDR and CDR2 is SFDVKD. V shed 4 bases and J 3 bases; nucleotides not matched to a gene: 6. The CDR3: CATSDTRTSGSTDTQYY. CDR3 nucleotide sequence: TGTGCCACCAGTGACACCCGGACTAGCGGGAGTACAGATACGCAGTATTAT.

The J gene is TRBJ2-2, the V gene TRBV4-3; D unclear. The V end was cut by 5 bases, the J end by 1 base, with 8 bases between. CDR1 and CDR2 from the germline V gene are LGHNA and YSLEER. CDR3 length: 14 residues. CDR3 amino acids: CASSSHLNTGELFF. The CDR3 bases are TGCGCCAGCAGCTCCCACCTGAACACCGGGGAGCTGTTTTTT.

The gene calls are TRBV4-2 and TRBJ2-5; unclear D gene. The germline V and J ends were trimmed by 0 bases and 3 bases, with 8 bases remaining between them. Germline V gene data show CDR1 as LGHNA and CDR2 as YNFKEQ. This CDR3 has 14 amino acids. The CDR3 spells CASSQEFDKETQYF. The CDR3 nucleotides are TGTGCCAGCAGCCAAGAGTTCGACAAAGAGACCCAGTACTTC.

The chain is built from TRBV15 and TRBJ2-4; D is unresolved. The germline V and J ends were trimmed by 0 bases and 8 bases, with 17 bases remaining between them. The CDR3 totals 16 residues. Germline loops: CDR1 LNHNV, CDR2 YYDKDF (reference sequence). CDR3 bases: TGTGCCACCAGCAGAGATGAGACCCATCGACGACACATTCAGTACTTC. Its protein product is CATSRDETHRRHIQYF.